This TCR beta chain is drawn from a study of T cell repertoires in cytomegalovirus infection. Study context: HLA-B-restricted CMV epitopes that are well studied were used alongside recently identified HLA-C-restricted ones. From public TCR beta signatures came an indication of both CMV infection and matching HLA type.

General study results and limits: Ex vivo responses were dominated by HLA-C-restricted CMV-specific TCR beta clonotypes. There were carriers of CMV plus the relevant HLA, and cumulative public TCR beta family frequency identified them.

As regards this clonotype: Its antigen is undetermined.

In TCRdb, the reads were re-called with MiXCR into one record per CDR3 protein. The sample includes some 120,000 distinct CDR3 sequences, 32% of them seen just once. V lost 2 bases, J lost 6 bases, and 10 bases lay in between. This CDR3 spans 13 amino acids. Source: CD8+ T cells from cultured PBMCs, taken from culture after CMV antigen stimulation. The chain combines TRBV12-3 or TRBV12-4 with TRBJ1-2; possibly TRBD1 for D (5 bases). The clonotype comes from a human donor in good health (CMV status not recorded). Some clones in this sample may be carry-over from other donors' samples. The CDR3 DNA reads as TGTGCCAGCAGTTTATCCAGGGTGGATGGCTACACCTTC. Translation: CASSLSRVDGYTF.